This entry is about one T cell receptor (beta chain). As yet, its antigen is unknown. Expressed TCRB transcripts were sequenced because the entire RNA isolate underwent reverse transcription. Roughly 3.4 million reads per sample on average were obtained from naive, central memory and regulatory T cell samples. The assay was immunoSEQ multiplex PCR, and TCRdb's table has in-frame clones only and misses some. The repertoire consists of 160,000 or so clones, with roughly 63% occurring once and the leading ten covering approximately 0.09%. The sample is drawn from a study of beta chain features in type 1 diabetes. General study results and limits: Shortening of TCRB CDR3s, moderate but significant, appeared in all four CD4+ subsets of Type 1 diabetes patients.

V shed 6 bases and J 2 bases; nucleotides not matched to a gene: 8. Germline assignment: CDR1 SGHTA and CDR2 FQGNSA. The CDR3 consists of 15 residues. Averaging approximately 0.11 L, one heparinised blood draw was given by each donor. The sequencing sample was made of naive CD4+ T cells from blood. This TCR came from a man in his thirties or forties with type 1 diabetes. The chain has TRBV7-2 and TRBJ2-3; 7 bases align to TRBD2. CDR3 bases: TGTGCCAGCAGACGCCAGCGGGGTTCCACAGATACGCAGTATTTT. Its translation: CASRRQRGSTDTQYF.